The rows below give T cell receptor beta chains drawn from one sample of a study of spatial heterogeneity in lung cancer. TCRdb re-analysed the 5' RACE reads in MiXCR, keeping a single row per CDR3 protein. In the table there are approximately 12,000 distinct CDR3 sequences, roughly 5.5% of which are singletons. The specimen was lung tumor tissue, collected at surgery. The receptors stem from a male donor with early-stage non-small cell lung cancer. The CDR3 runs from the conserved cysteine through the conserved F or W. The order of the fields is J gene, D gene, V gene, clone size, CDR3 protein, CDR3 DNA. A D gene is named only where the DNA matches it firmly. Size is omitted from some rows. Given values are once, few, many or a class for expanded clones.

TRBJ1-1	NA	TRBV4-3	many	CASSERAGNTEAFF	TGCGCCAGCAGCGAACGGGCAGGGAACACTGAAGCTTTCTTT
TRBJ1-1	NA	TRBV7-2	many	CASGNRLNTEAFF	TGTGCCAGCGGGAACAGGCTTAACACTGAAGCTTTCTTT
TRBJ1-2	TRBD1	TRBV12-3/TRBV12-4	many	CASIATGGGYGYTF	TGTGCCAGCATTGCCACAGGGGGCGGATATGGCTACACCTTC
TRBJ1-4	NA	TRBV6-5	many	CASSYTRDRNEKLFF	TGTGCCAGCAGTTACACCAGGGATCGAAATGAAAAACTGTTTTTT
TRBJ2-5	NA	TRBV28	many	CASSHAGEGEETQYF	TGTGCCAGCAGCCACGCAGGGGAGGGAGAGGAGACCCAGTACTTC
TRBJ2-7	NA	TRBV3-1	many	CASSLRGPGNEQYF	TGTGCCAGCAGCCTTAGGGGTCCAGGGAACGAGCAGTACTTC
TRBJ2-7	NA	TRBV7-2	many	CASSLRRGNYEQYF	TGTGCCAGCAGCTTAAGGCGGGGTAACTACGAGCAGTACTTC
TRBJ1-1	NA	TRBV12-3/TRBV12-4	NA	CASSLTGGGTEAFF	TGTGCCAGCAGTCTGACAGGCGGGGGTACTGAAGCTTTCTTT
TRBJ2-1	TRBD1	TRBV20-1	few	CSARTGGNNEQFF	TGCAGTGCTAGGACAGGGGGTAACAATGAGCAGTTCTTC
TRBJ1-5	TRBD1	TRBV28	large	CASSLGWRLQGYSNQPQHF	TGTGCCAGCAGTTTGGGTTGGCGTCTACAGGGGTATAGCAATCAGCCCCAGCATTTT
TRBJ2-4	TRBD2	TRBV5-1	many	CASSSSGGAGIQYF	TGCGCCAGCAGCAGTAGCGGGGGGGCAGGCATTCAGTACTTC
TRBJ2-1	NA	TRBV5-1	many	CASSIWDGPSNEQFF	TGCGCCAGCAGCATCTGGGACGGCCCCAGCAATGAGCAGTTCTTC
TRBJ1-1	NA	TRBV5-1	many	CASSLAGSGTEAFF	TGCGCCAGCAGCTTGGCGGGGAGTGGGACTGAAGCTTTCTTT
TRBJ2-5	NA	TRBV11-2	NA	CASIARGREYQETQYF	TGTGCCAGCATCGCCAGGGGCAGGGAATACCAAGAGACCCAGTACTTC
TRBJ2-3	NA	TRBV6-5	medium-sized	CASSYGFGDTQYF	TGTGCCAGCAGTTACGGGTTCGGAGATACGCAGTATTTT
TRBJ1-1	NA	TRBV11-2	many	CASSKTIEAFF	TGTGCCAGCAGCAAGACCATTGAAGCTTTCTTT
TRBJ2-3	NA	TRBV6-1	few	CASSGTSSGDTQYF	TGTGCCAGCAGTGGTACTAGCTCCGGAGATACGCAGTATTTT
TRBJ1-6	NA	TRBV4-1	many	CASRSAPGLGNSPLHF	TGCGCCAGCCGATCGGCCCCGGGCCTAGGGAATTCACCCCTCCACTTT
TRBJ2-1	NA	TRBV7-6	medium-sized	CASSSRRTAINEQFF	TGTGCCAGCAGCTCCAGAAGGACAGCTATCAATGAGCAGTTCTTC
TRBJ2-7	NA	TRBV5-1	many	CASSLMQGIAYEQYF	TGCGCCAGCAGCTTAATGCAGGGAATTGCCTACGAGCAGTACTTC
TRBJ2-1	NA	TRBV5-1	many	CASSGRMTYNEQFF	TGCGCCAGCAGCGGCAGGATGACCTACAATGAGCAGTTCTTC
TRBJ1-6	NA	TRBV27	many	CASSPGSYNSPLHF	TGTGCCAGCAGTCCAGGATCCTATAATTCACCCCTCCACTTT
TRBJ2-3	NA	TRBV4-1	few	CASSQDGQLREDTQYF	TGCGCCAGCAGCCAAGACGGACAGTTAAGGGAGGATACGCAGTATTTT
TRBJ1-1	NA	TRBV6-5	many	CASLRTGTPNTEAFF	TGTGCCAGCTTGCGTACCGGGACACCGAACACTGAAGCTTTCTTT
TRBJ2-1	NA	TRBV7-2	large	CASSFNGGSNNEQFF	TGTGCCAGCAGCTTTAACGGGGGTTCCAACAATGAGCAGTTCTTC
TRBJ2-3	TRBD1	TRBV10-3	medium-sized	CAISLGQGADTQYF	TGTGCCATCAGTCTAGGGCAGGGGGCAGATACGCAGTATTTT
TRBJ2-7	TRBD1	TRBV4-3	many	CASSQEGGRYEQYF	TGCGCCAGCAGCCAAGAAGGGGGCCGCTACGAGCAGTACTTC
TRBJ2-7	NA	TRBV20-1	many	CSAAHPAYEQYF	TGCAGTGCTGCCCATCCGGCCTACGAGCAGTACTTC
TRBJ1-5	TRBD1	TRBV28	many	CASVGQGRDQPQHF	TGTGCTTCGGTGGGACAGGGTCGCGATCAGCCCCAGCATTTT
TRBJ2-4	TRBD2	TRBV29-1	many	CSEGLAGVGKNIQYF	TGCAGCGAAGGACTAGCGGGGGTGGGCAAAAACATTCAGTACTTC
TRBJ1-3	NA	TRBV7-2	many	CASSINQGSGNTIYF	TGTGCCAGCAGCATAAACCAGGGAAGTGGAAACACCATATATTTT
TRBJ2-2	NA	TRBV12-3/TRBV12-4	medium-sized	CASSFRAAGELFF	TGTGCCAGCAGTTTTCGGGCAGCCGGGGAGCTGTTTTTT
TRBJ2-3	TRBD1	TRBV24-1	many	CATRGQGAEQDTQYF	TGTGCCACCAGGGGACAGGGGGCGGAACAAGATACGCAGTATTTT
TRBJ2-7	TRBD2	TRBV18	many	CASSPHSGGEQYF	TGTGCCAGCTCACCTCACTCGGGGGGAGAGCAGTACTTC
TRBJ2-1	NA	TRBV7-6	many	CASSLVTGTYNEQFF	TGTGCCAGCAGCTTAGTTACAGGGACCTACAATGAGCAGTTCTTC
TRBJ2-3	NA	TRBV20-1	NA	CSATITDTQYF	TGCAGTGCTACGATCACAGATACGCAGTATTTT
TRBJ1-1	TRBD1	TRBV5-1	many	CASSVGQGTEAFF	TGCGCCAGCAGCGTCGGACAGGGCACTGAAGCTTTCTTT
TRBJ2-5	NA	TRBV7-2	many	CASSLETAEETQYF	TGTGCCAGCAGCTTAGAAACAGCCGAAGAGACCCAGTACTTC
TRBJ2-5	NA	TRBV28	many	CASTFRGRETQYF	TGTGCCAGCACTTTTAGGGGTCGAGAGACCCAGTACTTC
TRBJ1-2	NA	TRBV7-9	NA	CASRGSPGYGYTF	TGTGCCAGCAGGGGCAGCCCGGGGTATGGCTACACCTTC
TRBJ2-5	TRBD1	TRBV7-2	few	CASTSNRGRQPRRETQYF	TGTGCCAGCACTTCAAACAGGGGGCGTCAGCCCCGCCGGGAGACCCAGTACTTC
TRBJ1-3	TRBD1	TRBV28	NA	CATGQGGNTIYF	TGTGCCACCGGACAGGGGGGAAACACCATATATTTT
TRBJ1-1	NA	TRBV6-2/TRBV6-3	medium-sized	CASSSGANTEAFF	TGTGCCAGCAGTTCCGGAGCGAACACTGAAGCTTTCTTT
TRBJ2-4	NA	TRBV27	many	CASSLLAARAKNIQYF	TGTGCCAGCAGTTTATTAGCAGCCAGGGCCAAAAACATTCAGTACTTC
TRBJ2-1	NA	TRBV15	many	CATSRGLRDNEQFF	TGTGCCACCAGCAGGGGTCTGCGAGACAATGAGCAGTTCTTC
TRBJ2-7	TRBD2	TRBV4-2	NA	CASSQRSLASGSYEQYF	TGTGCCAGCAGCCAAAGGAGCTTGGCTAGCGGGTCCTACGAGCAGTACTTC
TRBJ1-4	NA	TRBV28	many	CASSLAGITTNEKLFF	TGTGCCAGCAGCTTAGCCGGGATTACAACTAATGAAAAACTGTTTTTT
TRBJ2-4	NA	TRBV11-3	many	CASSLGGDGGKNIQYF	TGTGCCAGCAGCTTAGGAGGGGATGGGGGCAAAAACATTCAGTACTTC
TRBJ2-7	NA	TRBV5-1	many	CASSLGGYEQYF	TGCGCCAGCAGCTTAGGGGGTTACGAGCAGTACTTC
TRBJ2-1	TRBD2	TRBV29-1	many	CSARDYYNEQFF	TGCAGCGCACGGGACTATTACAATGAGCAGTTCTTC